Each of the 25 T cell receptor beta chains below was sequenced from the same sample in a study of control samples from healthy donors and cancer patients. Repertoires were generated with immunoSEQ multiplex PCR, while TCRdb's copy carries only in-frame clones and drops some. This table holds 150,000 to 200,000 clones, 85% to 90% found once. Sequences were obtained from blood. The receptor source for this set is a woman aged 45-59 years in good health.

J is TRBJ2-5 and V is TRBV2; 8 bases are a match to TRBD2. CDR3 length: 15 residues. Germline-derived CDR1 and CDR2 are SNHLY and FYNNEI. The trim removed 0 bases at V and 4 bases at J, leaving 4 bases unmatched. The CDR3 loop reads CASSEALRGGETQYF. DNA for the CDR3: TGTGCCAGCAGTGAAGCGCTTCGGGGGGGAGAGACCCAGTACTTC.

The gene calls are TRBV24-1 and TRBJ2-7; possibly TRBD1 for D (5 bases). The germline V gene encodes CDR1 KGHDR and CDR2 SFDVKD. Trimming cost V 3 bases and J 2 bases, with 10 bases left between them. The CDR3 is 14 amino acids. The CDR3 loop is CATSDRTQTYEQYF. CDR3 coding DNA: TGTGCCACCAGTGATCGGACACAGACCTACGAGCAGTACTTC.

The chain couples TRBV3-1 (or the pseudogene TRBV3-2) to TRBJ2-6, with D perhaps TRBD1 or TRBD2 (5 bases each). Trimming stripped 2 bases from V and 3 bases from J, with 20 bases between. The CDR3 covers 19 residues. Germline lookup yields CDR1 LGHDT and CDR2 YNNKEL (reference sequence). The CDR3 loop is CASSQTDRGRGLGANVLTF. The CDR3 DNA sequence: TGTGCCAGCAGCCAAACGGACCGGGGACGGGGTCTTGGGGCCAACGTCCTGACTTTC.

The genes are TRBV7-8 and TRBJ1-4; TRBD1 is a possible D gene (6 bases). The CDR3 runs 17 residues. The V gene lost 5 bases and the J gene lost 2 bases, with 18 bases spanning the gap. Germline V gene lookup returns CDR1 SGHVS and CDR2 FQNEAQ. The DNA of the CDR3 is TGTGCCAGCAGCGTTCAGGGGCTCTTAGACACTAATGAAAAACTGTTTTTT. Protein: CASSVQGLLDTNEKLFF.

This chain links TRBV18 with TRBJ1-1; D perhaps matches TRBD1 (5 bases). This CDR3 is 15 amino acids long. CDR1 is KGHSH, CDR2 LQKENI, per germline. V lost 3 bases, J lost 1 base, and 12 bases lay in between. The CDR3 reads CASSPTIDRNTEAFF. As DNA, the CDR3 is TGTGCCAGCTCACCGACCATCGACAGGAACACTGAAGCTTTCTTT.

CDR3 protein: CASSISNSQNTEAFF. The CDR3 nucleotides read TGTGCCAGTAGTATATCAAACAGTCAGAACACTGAAGCTTTCTTT. The J gene is TRBJ1-1, the V gene TRBV19; D not resolved. V lost 2 bases, J lost 1 base, and 11 bases lay in between. The CDR3 has 15 residues. The germline V gene has CDR1 LNHDA and CDR2 SQIVND (reference sequence). Combining the CDR3 with reference TRBV19 and TRBJ1-1 gives the whole variable domain DGGITQSPKYLFRKEGQNVTLSCEQNLNHDAMYWYRQDPGQGLRLIYYSQIVNDFQKGDIAEGYSVSREKKESFPLTVTSAQKNPTAFYLCASSISNSQNTEAFFGQGTRLTVV.

The V and J genes are TRBV2 and TRBJ2-1, with D hard to call. The CDR3 runs 15 residues. The germline V gene encodes CDR1 SNHLY and CDR2 FYNNEI. Trimming stripped 7 bases from V and 0 bases from J, with 13 bases between. CDR3 amino acids: CASKGSTSSYNEQFF. The CDR3 DNA sequence: TGTGCCAGCAAAGGGTCAACGAGCTCCTACAATGAGCAGTTCTTC.

The chain employs TRBV7-2 and TRBJ1-1, with unresolved D. The length of the CDR3 is 17 residues. Trimming took off 1 base at V and 0 bases at J, with 15 bases between the two ends. From germline, CDR1 is SGHTA and CDR2 FQGNSA. The CDR3 sequence: CASSLDLLREVNTEAFF. The DNA of the CDR3 is TGTGCCAGCAGCTTAGACTTACTGAGAGAAGTGAACACTGAAGCTTTCTTT.

The rearrangement uses TRBV19 and TRBJ1-1; D perhaps matches TRBD1 (5 bases). V lost 4 bases and J 1 base, leaving 7 bases between the germline ends. Looked up from germline, CDR1 is LNHDA and CDR2 is SQIVND (reference sequence). The CDR3 length is 13 residues. The CDR3 protein is CASSTTGNTEAFF. The CDR3 region has the DNA TGTGCCAGTAGTACCACAGGGAACACTGAAGCTTTCTTT. The full variable domain, completed using reference TRBV19 and TRBJ1-1, is DGGITQSPKYLFRKEGQNVTLSCEQNLNHDAMYWYRQDPGQGLRLIYYSQIVNDFQKGDIAEGYSVSREKKESFPLTVTSAQKNPTAFYLCASSTTGNTEAFFGQGTRLTVV.

CDR3 nucleotide sequence: TGTGCCAGCAGCTTGATCTCGACGGGGAACACTGAAGCTTTCTTT. This codes for CASSLISTGNTEAFF. V and J are TRBV7-9 and TRBJ1-1; no clear D gene. This CDR3 spans 15 amino acids. Per the germline V gene, CDR1 is SEHNR and CDR2 is FQNEAQ (reference sequence). V was trimmed by 3 bases and J by 1 base, leaving 12 bases between them.

This CDR3 is CSVAGDDTQYF. The CDR3 nucleotides read TGCAGCGTAGCGGGAGACGATACGCAGTATTTT. The rearrangement joins TRBV29-1 to TRBJ2-3; TRBD2 matches at 8 bases. CDR3 length: 11 residues. V shed 6 bases and J 6 bases; nucleotides not matched to a gene: 2. Germline CDR1 and CDR2: SQVTM and ANQGSEA.

The V gene is TRBV19, the J gene TRBJ2-7; TRBD2 is a possible D gene (5 bases). Per the germline V gene, CDR1 is LNHDA and CDR2 is SQIVND (reference sequence). This CDR3 has 14 residues. The V and J ends lost 3 bases and 3 bases respectively, with 12 bases between them. The CDR3 region is CASSMRRTFYEQYF. The DNA for the CDR3 is TGTGCCAGTAGTATGCGAAGGACTTTCTACGAGCAGTACTTC.

This clone was seen a single time. The chain is built from TRBV3-1 (or the pseudogene TRBV3-2) and TRBJ2-2; D might be TRBD1 (5 bases). Trimming took off 3 bases at V and 4 bases at J, with 6 bases between the two ends. The germline CDR1 and CDR2 sequences are LGHDT and YNNKEL (reference sequence). This CDR3 spans 13 amino acids. CDR3 nucleotide sequence: TGTGCCAGCAGCCAGGGGCCCACCGGGGAGCTGTTTTTT. As protein: CASSQGPTGELFF.

J is TRBJ2-7 and V is TRBV4-3; possible D gene TRBD1, 6 bases. Between the trimmed V and J ends, which lost 0 bases and 5 bases, there was a span of 14 bases. From germline, CDR1 is LGHNA and CDR2 YSLEER. The CDR3 has 15 amino acids. CDR3 nucleotide sequence: TGCGCCAGCAGCCAAGAAACTGGCAGGGGCCACGAGCAGTACTTC. It specifies CASSQETGRGHEQYF.

This rearrangement joins TRBV10-3 to TRBJ2-1; D remains unclear. V lost 3 bases and J 2 bases, leaving 8 bases between the germline ends. CDR3 size: 14 residues. Germline V gene sequence: CDR1 ENHRY, CDR2 SYGVKD. CDR3 sequence: CAISDQSAYNEQFF. CDR3 coding DNA: TGTGCCATCAGTGACCAGAGTGCCTACAATGAGCAGTTCTTC.

V and J are TRBV5-1 and TRBJ1-4; D is unclear. Deletions cut 6 bases from V and 0 bases from J, with 9 bases between. The CDR3 is made up of 14 amino acids. The germline gives CDR1 SGHRS, CDR2 YFSETQ. CDR3 coding DNA: TGCGCCAGCACTGAGAGGACAACTAATGAAAAACTGTTTTTT. This translates into CASTERTTNEKLFF.

The chain links TRBV24-1 to TRBJ2-2; D not resolved. The germline gives CDR1 KGHDR, CDR2 SFDVKD. There are 13 residues in the CDR3. The V gene lost 2 bases and the J gene lost 3 bases, with 3 bases spanning the gap. The CDR3 bases are TGTGCCACCAGTGATTCGGACACCGGGGAGCTGTTTTTT. Encoded protein: CATSDSDTGELFF.

The J gene is TRBJ1-4, the V gene TRBV9; D possibly corresponds to TRBD1 (6 bases). The ends were cut back, 3 bases at V and 4 bases at J, with 10 bases in the middle. Looked up from germline, CDR1 is SGDLS and CDR2 is YYNGEE. This CDR3 comprises 14 residues. The CDR3, as DNA: TGTGCCAGCAGCGAGGGGGGGTTTAATGAAAAACTGTTTTTT. This sequence encodes CASSEGGFNEKLFF.

CDR3: CATSDREVSSEQYF. The CDR3 DNA sequence: TGTGCCACCAGTGACAGGGAGGTTTCCAGCGAGCAGTACTTC. This sequence joins TRBV24-1 and TRBJ2-7, with D perhaps TRBD2 (6 bases). This CDR3 has 14 residues. V shed 4 bases and J shed 6 bases, with 15 bases lying between them. Germline assignment: CDR1 KGHDR and CDR2 SFDVKD.

This chain uses TRBV7-2 with TRBJ1-4; D perhaps matches TRBD1 (5 bases). V dropped 3 bases and J dropped 5 bases, with 10 bases sitting between them. The CDR3 runs 14 residues. Germline V gene data show CDR1 as SGHTA and CDR2 as FQGNSA. As DNA, the CDR3 is TGTGCCAGCAGCTTCCGGGACCTCAATGAAAAACTGTTTTTT. This gives the protein CASSFRDLNEKLFF.

This clone has a single count. This sequence joins TRBV9 and TRBJ2-3; TRBD2 might be the D (6 bases). The CDR3 is made up of 15 amino acids. V lost 1 base, J lost 0 bases, and 9 bases lay in between. Germline V gene data show CDR1 as SGDLS and CDR2 as YYNGEE. CDR3 protein: CASSVFSGSTDTQYF. CDR3 nucleotide sequence: TGTGCCAGCAGCGTATTCAGCGGGAGCACAGATACGCAGTATTTT.

The chain is built from TRBV7-2 and TRBJ2-1; 9 bases match TRBD1. The CDR3 loop spans 15 amino acids. Germline CDR1 is SGHTA and CDR2 is FQGNSA. Trimming cost V 5 bases and J 4 bases; bases outside gene matches: 6. The CDR3 sequence is CASSPRDRAYNEQFF. The CDR3 nucleotides read TGTGCCAGCAGCCCCCGGGACAGGGCTTACAATGAGCAGTTCTTC.

This chain joins TRBV2 and TRBJ1-2; tentatively, D is TRBD1 (6 bases). In germline, CDR1 is SNHLY, CDR2 FYNNEI. This CDR3 is built from 16 residues. V lost 8 bases and J 8 bases, leaving 27 bases between the germline ends. CDR3 amino acids: CASGGGAGADLGGYTF. DNA for the CDR3: TGTGCCAGCGGGGGCGGGGCAGGGGCGGACCTAGGGGGCTACACCTTC.

The CDR3 DNA follows: TGTGCCAGCAGCGTAGCTGCCAGCGAAGAGACCCAGTACTTC. The encoded protein is CASSVAASEETQYF. V gene TRBV9 combines with J gene TRBJ2-5; no definite D call. Between the trimmed V and J ends, which lost 0 bases and 3 bases, there was a span of 9 bases. CDR1 SGDLS and CDR2 YYNGEE come from the germline V gene. The CDR3 length is 14 residues.

The chain uses TRBV5-4 and TRBJ2-5, with a tentative D call TRBD2 (5 bases). The CDR3 is 14 amino acids. Germline assignment: CDR1 SGHNT and CDR2 YYREEE (reference sequence). V was shortened by 4 bases and J by 7 bases, with 17 bases between the two germline ends. CDR3 DNA sequence: TGTGCCAGCAGCCCTGACTCGGAGGCCGGGACCCAGTACTTC. The encoded protein is CASSPDSEAGTQYF.